This record concerns one T cell receptor (beta chain) sequence. Its antigen is unidentified. Germline trimming cut 6 bases from V and 3 bases from J; bases unmatched to any gene: 6. CDR3 length equals 15 residues. Germline assignment: CDR1 LNHDA and CDR2 SQIVND (reference sequence). Amplification yielded TCR beta CDR3 regions, with RNA transcripts as the source. In the first-round RT-PCR of the TCR CDR3, the HTBI primer set was used. In TCRdb, the multiplex PCR reads were re-called with MiXCR into one record per CDR3 protein. The sample lists hundreds of thousands of distinct CDR3 sequences, approximately 14% occurring once. The data were taken from a study of T cells in Graves' hyperthyroidism and ophthalmopathy. Study-wide findings and caveats: Most thyroid clonotypes expanded above 0.001 appeared in blood too.

Stability of Graves' hyperthyroidism was defined as absent ophthalmopathy progression within 18 months. Newly diagnosed hyperthyroidism patients aged 18 to 65 years had disease lasting under 2 months. Investigators excluded patients with uncontrolled infection, other autoimmune disease, pregnancy or lactation. This TCR was sampled from a woman younger than 30 with Graves' hyperthyroidism. The sample was blood. The chain recombines TRBV19 with TRBJ1-1; 11 bases agree with TRBD1. The CDR3 protein is CASSMMGQGDTEAFF. The CDR3 nucleotides are TGTGCCAGTAGCATGATGGGACAGGGGGACACTGAAGCTTTCTTT.